The sequence of this T cell receptor beta chain was determined in a study of cytomegalovirus exposure and HLA in healthy donors. Study-wide results and limits: Later on, a genetic analysis was performed. It linked a missense variant in DCLRE1C with V- and J-gene trimming of TCR beta. In an earlier analysis, most TCR beta V segments were productive about 87% or about 30% of the time. Three CMV-associated chains proved CMV antigen-specific in vitro.

The V gene end was trimmed by 3 bases and the J gene end by 5 bases; junction bases not matched to a gene: 1. The germline V gene has CDR1 SGHRS and CDR2 YFSETQ. The CDR3 runs to 13 residues. 60 Vbeta and 13 Jbeta primers were used in PCR. Method: immunoSEQ multiplex PCR; TCRdb's copy keeps in-frame clones and lacks some. The sample includes 75,000 to 100,000 clones, approximately 74% of them seen just once. Concerning this clone: Its target is unknown.

Sequenced material: PBMCs. This chain joins TRBV5-1 and TRBJ1-1; 10 nucleotides align to TRBD1. This sequence was found in a female donor in good health and CMV-seropositive. CDR3 in amino acids: CASSWTGGTEAFF. CDR3 bases: TGCGCCAGCAGCTGGACAGGGGGGACTGAAGCTTTCTTT.